One and the same sample provided the 19 T cell receptor beta chains below, sequenced in a study of CD8+ T cells in alopecia areata. Extracted RNA was reverse transcribed, and the resulting cDNA served as sequencing template. The repertoire was sequenced with immunoSEQ multiplex PCR; TCRdb's copy has only in-frame clones and lacks some. The sample holds approximately 180,000 clones, roughly 60% seen once. Treatment defined: oral pan-JAK inhibitor, 5-10 mg twice daily. The sequencing here drew on CD4+ T cells sorted from blood, taken at week 24, from a patient treated with tofacitinib. Receptors originate from a human donor with alopecia areata.

On this clone itself: Other DNA sequences within the sample encode an identical CDR3. This chain connects TRBV5-6 to TRBJ2-3; D remains unclear. CDR1 and CDR2 from the germline V gene are SGHDT and YYEEEE. Trimming removed 0 bases at V and 4 bases at J, with 3 bases between. The CDR3 consists of 12 residues. The CDR3: CASSLAPDTQYF. As DNA, the CDR3 is TGTGCCAGCAGCTTGGCCCCAGATACGCAGTATTTT. Complete variable domain (other parts from reference TRBV5-6 and TRBJ2-3): DAGVTQSPTHLIKTRGQQVTLRCSPKSGHDTVSWYQQALGQGPQFIFQYYEEEERQRGNFPDRFSGHQFPNYSSELNVNALLLGDSALYLCASSLAPDTQYFGPGTRLTVL.

This clone was counted a few times. The CDR3 bases are TGTGCCAGCTCACCAAGGCGGGGGGCGACCACAGATACGCAGTATTTT. Translation gives CASSPRRGATTDTQYF. The chain carries TRBV18 and TRBJ2-3; 8 bases are shared with TRBD2. This CDR3 comprises 16 residues. J gave up 2 bases and V 2 bases, and 6 bases lay outside the gene matches. Germline V CDR1 and CDR2: KGHSH, LQKENI.

The CDR3 loop reads CASSQLPGFAYEQYF. DNA for the CDR3: TGCGCCAGCAGCCAACTCCCCGGGTTTGCCTACGAGCAGTACTTC. This sequence joins TRBV4-3 and TRBJ2-7; unclear D gene. CDR3 length equals 15 residues. Trimming pared 2 bases from V and 2 bases from J, leaving 13 bases between. Germline CDR1 is LGHNA and CDR2 is YSLEER.

The rearrangement uses TRBV7-8 and TRBJ1-5; no definite D call. Trimming took 2 bases from V and 2 from J, leaving 7 bases between them. CDR3 length: 14 amino acids. Per germline, CDR1 SGHVS and CDR2 FQNEAQ. The CDR3 region is CASSLRAGNQPQHF. The CDR3 nucleotides are TGTGCCAGCAGCTTACGGGCTGGCAATCAGCCCCAGCATTTT. Full variable domain (remainder filled in from reference TRBV7-8 and TRBJ1-5): GAGVSQSPRYKVAKRGQDVALRCDPISGHVSLFWYQQALGQGPEFLTYFQNEAQLDKSGLPSDRFFAERPEGSVSTLKIQRTQQEDSAVYLCASSLRAGNQPQHFGDGTRLSIL.

V gene TRBV6-1 combines with J gene TRBJ2-5; the match to TRBD2 covers 9 bases. This CDR3 region has 16 residues. After removal of 4 bases from V and 5 bases from J, the junction contained 11 bases not matched to a gene. The germline V gene has CDR1 MNHNS and CDR2 SASEGT. CDR3 coding DNA: TGTGCCAGCAGTGCTGGGGCTAGCGGGGTGGGCGAGACCCAGTACTTC. Protein product: CASSAGASGVGETQYF.

The V gene is TRBV10-3, the J gene TRBJ2-1, with a tentative D call TRBD2 (5 bases). Trimming took off 1 base at V and 0 bases at J, with 7 bases between the two ends. In germline, CDR1 is ENHRY, CDR2 SYGVKD. CDR3 length equals 15 residues. The CDR3 reads CAISELSGSYNEQFF. Written as DNA, the CDR3 is TGTGCCATCAGTGAGTTAAGCGGCTCCTACAATGAGCAGTTCTTC.

The chain has TRBV4-3 and TRBJ2-1; 11 nucleotides line up with TRBD2. Germline CDR1 and CDR2: LGHNA and YSLEER. The CDR3 consists of 15 residues. V was pared by 0 bases and J by 10 bases, with 5 bases of the junction left unmatched. The CDR3 sequence: CASSQEDRLAGEQFF. In DNA, the CDR3 is TGCGCCAGCAGCCAAGAAGATCGACTAGCGGGGGAGCAGTTCTTC.

Here the CDR3 reads CASSAYRGGYNSPLHF. The CDR3 region has the DNA TGTGCCAGCAGCGCCTATCGCGGGGGTTACAATTCACCCCTCCACTTT. The genes are TRBV9 and TRBJ1-6, with D possibly matching TRBD1 (5 bases). Trimming removed 3 bases at V and 7 bases at J, with 17 bases between. Germline assignment: CDR1 SGDLS and CDR2 YYNGEE. The CDR3 is 16 residues long.

The CDR3 loop reads CATSRGSAGWTEAFF. As DNA, the CDR3 is TGTGCCACCAGCAGAGGTTCGGCGGGATGGACCGAGGCTTTCTTT. The chain is built from TRBV15 and TRBJ1-1; D is uncertain. Trimming shortened V by 1 base and J by 11 bases, and 20 bases separated the two germline ends. The CDR3 runs to 15 residues. CDR1 LNHNV and CDR2 YYDKDF come from the germline V gene (reference sequence). Filled out from reference TRBV15 and TRBJ1-1, the complete variable domain reads DAMVIQNPRYQVTQFGKPVTLSCSQTLNHNVMYWYQQKSSQAPKLLFHYYDKDFNNEADTPDNFQSRRPNTSFCFLDIRSPGLGDTAMYLCATSRGSAGWTEAFFGQGTRLTVV.

About this clone itself: This same CDR3 is encoded by further DNA sequences in the sample. The CDR3 loop reads CASSQDLGNQPQHF. The CDR3 DNA sequence: TGCGCCAGCAGCCAAGATCTGGGGAATCAGCCCCAGCATTTT. The V call is TRBV4-3, the J call TRBJ1-5; the D is unclear. The germline V gene encodes CDR1 LGHNA and CDR2 YSLEER. V lost 0 bases to trimming and J lost 4 bases, with 7 bases between them. CDR3 length: 14 residues.

As concerns this clone: The same CDR3 also results from other DNA sequences found in this sample. The chain uses TRBV6-6 and TRBJ1-5; no clear D. Trimming shortened V by 4 bases and J by 1 base, and 2 bases separated the two germline ends. The germline gives CDR1 MNHNY, CDR2 SVGAGI (reference sequence). The CDR3 has 12 amino acids. CDR3 loop: CASSLSNQPQHF. The CDR3 region has the DNA TGTGCCAGCAGTTTGAGCAATCAGCCCCAGCATTTT.

The J gene is TRBJ1-1, the V gene TRBV30, with D unclear. The CDR3 spans 13 residues. V was clipped by 1 base and J by 7 bases, with 13 bases between them. Germline V CDR1 and CDR2: GTSNPN, SVGIG (reference sequence). CDR3 sequence (DNA): TGTGCCTGGAGTGCAATACCGAAAGGTGAAGCTTTCTTT. It translates to CAWSAIPKGEAFF. Full variable domain (outside the CDR3, taken from reference TRBV30 and TRBJ1-1): SQTIHQWPATLVQPVGSPLSLECTVEGTSNPNLYWYRQAAGRGLQLLFYSVGIGQISSEVPQNLSASRPQDRQFILSSKKLLLSDSGFYLCAWSAIPKGEAFFGQGTRLTVV.

As concerns this clone: The junction departs from germline at one end; a sequencing error may be responsible. The rearrangement joins TRBV30 to TRBJ1-2; D perhaps matches TRBD1 (5 bases). CDR1 and CDR2 (germline): GTSNPN, SVGIG (reference sequence). This CDR3 is built from 13 residues. CDR3 bases: TGCATAGTCAACGGGCTGAGGGGCTATGGCTACACCTTC. Protein sequence: CIVNGLRGYGYTF.

The chain combines TRBV11-1 with TRBJ2-6; D unresolved. Trimming took off 2 bases at V and 1 base at J, with 6 bases between the two ends. CDR3 size: 15 residues. Germline V CDR1 and CDR2: SGHAT, FQDESV (reference sequence). In nucleotides, the CDR3 is TGTGCCAGCAGCTTATTTTCATCTGGGGCCAACGTCCTGACTTTC. It specifies CASSLFSSGANVLTF.

This clone came up a few times. The chain has TRBV29-1 and TRBJ2-5; possible D gene TRBD1, 7 bases. CDR1 SQVTM and CDR2 ANQGSEA come from the germline V gene. The CDR3 consists of 14 residues. V was pared by 7 bases and J by 4 bases, with 19 bases between. CDR3 in DNA: TGCAGCGCTCGCCCCGACAGGGAGGTAGAGACCCAGTACTTC. This gives the protein CSARPDREVETQYF. Complete variable domain (other parts from reference TRBV29-1 and TRBJ2-5): SAVISQKPSRDICQRGTSLTIQCQVDSQVTMMFWYRQQPGQSLTLIATANQGSEATYESGFVIDKFPISRPNLTFSTLTVSNMSPEDSSIYLCSARPDREVETQYFGPGTRLLVL.

The rearrangement links TRBV25-1 to TRBJ2-5; 7 nucleotides match TRBD1. The CDR3 runs 13 residues. Germline lookup yields CDR1 MGHDK and CDR2 SYGVNS. With 5 bases clipped from V and 2 bases from J, the junction kept 2 bases outside the gene matches. This CDR3 is CASSKGQQETQYF. CDR3 DNA: TGTGCCAGCAGTAAGGGACAGCAAGAGACCCAGTACTTC. The variable domain in full, with the rest retrieved from reference TRBV25-1 and TRBJ2-5, is EADIYQTPRYLVIGTGKKITLECSQTMGHDKMYWYQQDPGMELHLIHYSYGVNSTEKGDLSSESTVSRIRTEHFPLTLESARPSHTSQYLCASSKGQQETQYFGPGTRLLVL.

The V call is TRBV7-8, the J call TRBJ1-2; unclear D gene. Germline CDR1 and CDR2: SGHVS and FQNEAQ. This CDR3 is 15 amino acids long. The V and J ends lost 2 bases and 5 bases respectively, with 15 bases between them. The CDR3 DNA follows: TGTGCCAGCAGCTTAAAAGTCCCACAGACTTATGGCTACACCTTC. Its translation: CASSLKVPQTYGYTF.

The sample holds a few counts of this clone. The gene calls are TRBV10-3 and TRBJ1-1, with TRBD1 identical over 7 bases. The CDR3 loop spans 12 amino acids. The germline V gene has CDR1 ENHRY and CDR2 SYGVKD. The ends lost 3 bases at V and 8 bases at J; junction bases unmatched: 3. CDR3 in DNA: TGTGCCATCAGTGACGGGGACAGAGAAGCTTTCTTT. The encoded protein is CAISDGDREAFF.

The genes are TRBV5-1 and TRBJ1-2; TRBD1 matches 7 bases. The trim removed 4 bases at V and 4 bases at J, leaving 7 bases unmatched. CDR3 length: 14 residues. Germline lookup yields CDR1 SGHRS and CDR2 YFSETQ. This CDR3 is CASSLTTGVYGYTF. The CDR3 coding sequence is TGCGCCAGCAGCCTGACCACAGGGGTCTATGGCTACACCTTC.